A single sample is the source of the 20 T cell receptor beta chains below, sequenced in a study of vaccination effects on CD4 cells after COVID-19. In the ViraFEST assay, antigen-specific CD4+ clonotypes were identified by expansion after peptide-pool stimulation. Once cultured for approximately ten days, the cells underwent separation to obtain CD4+ T cells. Participants were vaccinated with two doses of either the BNT162b2 or mRNA-1273 vaccine. Which antigens these TCRs recognize remains unknown. The protocol was immunoSEQ multiplex PCR, while the TCRdb copy is restricted to in-frame clones and leaves out a portion. The repertoire holds approximately 61,000 clones, with around 73% as singletons. The sequenced sample was CD4+ T cells from PBMCs cultured with HCoV-229E spike peptides, obtained after COVID-19 vaccination. The receptors come from a human donor who received a COVID-19 vaccine.

V is TRBV30 and J is TRBJ1-4, with D possibly being TRBD1 (6 bases). The CDR3 loop spans 14 amino acids. CDR1 is GTSNPN, CDR2 SVGIG, per germline (reference sequence). V lost 5 bases to trimming and J lost 8 bases, with 18 bases between them. The CDR3 loop reads CAWGAGAVGEKLFF. The CDR3 DNA is TGTGCCTGGGGGGCAGGGGCGGTTGGAGAAAAACTGTTTTTT.

The gene calls are TRBV10-3 and TRBJ2-7, with D tentatively TRBD1 or TRBD2 (5 bases each). Trimming pared 0 bases from V and 9 bases from J, leaving 18 bases between. The CDR3 is 15 residues long. The V gene's germline CDR1 is ENHRY and CDR2 SYGVKD. In DNA form, the CDR3 reads TGTGCCATCAGTGAGTCGCCACCCGGGACCCTGGGGCAGTACGTC. Protein product: CAISESPPGTLGQYV.

The chain carries TRBV6-6 and TRBJ2-7, with 8 bases lining up with TRBD1. Germline V lookup: CDR1 MNHNY, CDR2 SVGAGI (reference sequence). CDR3 length: 13 amino acids. V lost 6 bases, J lost 7 bases, and 8 bases stayed unmatched. CDR3 protein: CASSYTGDREQYV. In DNA, the CDR3 is TGTGCCAGCAGCTACACAGGGGACAGGGAGCAGTACGTC.

The chain recombines TRBV7-2 with TRBJ2-7; 7 bases line up with TRBD1. V dropped 4 bases and J dropped 5; count of bases not matched to a gene: 5. The CDR3 totals 13 residues. From germline, CDR1 is SGHTA and CDR2 FQGNSA. This chain's CDR3 is CASSSTGVHEQYV. As DNA, the CDR3 is TGTGCCAGCAGCTCCACAGGGGTCCACGAGCAGTACGTC.

This clone has just one count. The chain combines TRBV7-2 with TRBJ1-3, with D tentatively TRBD1 (5 bases). The V end was cut by 5 bases, the J end by 0 bases, with 14 bases between. The CDR3 extends over 16 amino acids. The germline CDR1 and CDR2 sequences are SGHTA and FQGNSA. The CDR3: CASSPTQGLSGNTIYF. The CDR3 DNA follows: TGTGCCAGCAGCCCCACCCAGGGTCTCTCTGGAAACACCATATATTTT.

This clone occurred a few times. V and J are TRBV7-2 and TRBJ1-6; the D is unclear. The CDR3 covers 15 residues. V was cut by 2 bases and J by 6 bases, with 11 bases left in between. Germline V gene lookup returns CDR1 SGHTA and CDR2 FQGNSA. In DNA form, the CDR3 reads TGTGCCAGCAGCTTAACGAGGGAGAGTAATTCACCCCTCCACTTT. As protein: CASSLTRESNSPLHF.

The rearrangement links TRBV6-5 to TRBJ2-7; D tentatively fits TRBD1 or TRBD2 (5 bases each). Deletions cut 11 bases from V and 10 bases from J, with 18 bases between. CDR1 is MNHEY and CDR2 is SVGAGI in the germline V gene. The CDR3 spans 11 residues. This chain's CDR3 is CARPAGSKQYV. The CDR3 nucleotides read TGTGCCCGGCCAGCAGGGAGTAAACAGTACGTC.

This chain links TRBV6-5 with TRBJ2-7, with D perhaps assigned TRBD1 or TRBD2 (5 bases each). Germline V CDR1 and CDR2: MNHEY, SVGAGI. V lost 4 bases and J 4 bases, leaving 14 bases between the germline ends. This CDR3 has 14 amino acids. Here the CDR3 DNA reads TGTGCCAGCAGTTCCATGGGACCGAGGTACGAGCAGTACGTC. It is translated as CASSSMGPRYEQYV.

The CDR3 DNA sequence: TGTGCCAGCAGCTCCCCCGGGAGCACAGATACGCAGTATTTT. It is translated as CASSSPGSTDTQYF. The rearrangement joins TRBV5-4 to TRBJ2-3; D not resolved. CDR1 SGHNT and CDR2 YYREEE come from the germline V gene (reference sequence). The CDR3 loop spans 14 amino acids. V lost 3 bases, J lost 0 bases, and 8 bases lay in between.

This chain links TRBV7-9 with TRBJ2-1; possibly TRBD2 for D (6 bases). Looked up from germline, CDR1 is SEHNR and CDR2 is FQNEAQ (reference sequence). V lost 3 bases, J lost 7 bases, and 19 bases lay in between. The CDR3 is made up of 16 amino acids. DNA of the CDR3: TGTGCCAGCAGCTTCAGATCGGCAGGGACTTGGAATGAGCAGTTCTTC. It codes for CASSFRSAGTWNEQFF.

The gene calls are TRBV2 and TRBJ2-3, with D possibly called TRBD1 or TRBD2 (5 bases each). Germline CDR1 SNHLY, CDR2 FYNNEI. This CDR3 has 13 amino acids. Trimming stripped 6 bases from V and 3 bases from J, with 10 bases between. CDR3 residues: CASSWDLTDTQYF. Written as DNA, the CDR3 is TGTGCCAGCAGCTGGGACCTGACAGATACGCAGTATTTT.

The chain uses TRBV25-1 and TRBJ2-1; no clear D gene. This CDR3 has 14 amino acids. Trimming removed 5 bases at V and 6 bases at J, with 14 bases between. Germline values: CDR1 MGHDK, CDR2 SYGVNS. In DNA form, the CDR3 reads TGTGCCAGCAGTCGTCCTCAACCCCGCAATGAGCAGTTCTTC. Encoded protein: CASSRPQPRNEQFF.

The rearrangement joins TRBV5-4 to TRBJ1-1; no clear D. V shed 0 bases and J shed 1 base, with 10 bases lying between them. The CDR3 covers 15 residues. The germline CDR1 and CDR2 sequences are SGHNT and YYREEE (reference sequence). The CDR3 DNA sequence: TGTGCCAGCAGCTTGGCCAAGACGGGGAACACTGAAGCTTTCTTT. Translation gives CASSLAKTGNTEAFF.

The V and J genes are TRBV5-6 and TRBJ1-2, with TRBD1 identical over 9 bases. Germline V CDR1 and CDR2: SGHDT, YYEEEE. This CDR3 has 16 amino acids. Losses at the gene ends were 3 bases for V and 4 bases for J; bases not matched to a gene: 10. For the CDR3, the DNA is TGTGCCAGCAGCTCCCGGGACAGGGCGAAGACCTATGGCTACACCTTC. Amino acid sequence: CASSSRDRAKTYGYTF.

The V gene is TRBV4-1, the J gene TRBJ2-3, with D perhaps matching TRBD1 or TRBD2 (5 bases each). Germline CDR1 MGHRA, CDR2 YSYEKL. The CDR3 runs 16 residues. Between the trimmed V and J ends, which lost 4 bases and 0 bases, there was a span of 14 bases. This CDR3 reads CASSPGTEPSTDTQYF. CDR3 bases: TGCGCCAGCAGCCCCGGGACCGAACCTAGCACAGATACGCAGTATTTT.

The chain combines TRBV29-1 with TRBJ1-2; TRBD1 agrees at 9 bases. The CDR3 is 12 residues long. The V and J ends lost 3 bases and 7 bases, in that order; junction bases with no gene match: 3. The V gene's germline CDR1 is SQVTM and CDR2 ANQGSEA. The CDR3 is CSVEGDRVGYTF. In DNA form, the CDR3 reads TGCAGCGTTGAGGGGGACAGGGTTGGCTACACCTTC.

The chain recombines TRBV6-5 with TRBJ2-3; the D call may be TRBD1 or TRBD2 (5 bases each). V was cut by 5 bases and J by 4 bases, with 16 bases left in between. The CDR3 has 15 residues. Per the germline V gene, CDR1 is MNHEY and CDR2 is SVGAGI. The CDR3 loop is CASSPPMGRSDTQYF. The CDR3 bases are TGTGCCAGCAGTCCGCCGATGGGACGCTCAGATACGCAGTATTTT.

This clone has just one count. The chain employs TRBV4-1 and TRBJ2-3; 7 bases agree with TRBD2. CDR3 length: 17 residues. V trimming: 1 base; J trimming: 4 bases; junction bases outside the gene matches: 11. CDR1 and CDR2 (germline): MGHRA, YSYEKL. The CDR3 reads CASSQGAASGWADTQYF. Written as DNA, the CDR3 is TGCGCCAGCAGCCAAGGAGCGGCTAGCGGTTGGGCAGATACGCAGTATTTT.

This clone appeared a few times. The chain links TRBV2 to TRBJ2-3; 9 bases fit TRBD2. V trimming: 2 bases; J trimming: 3 bases; junction bases outside the gene matches: 15. Per germline, CDR1 SNHLY and CDR2 FYNNEI. The CDR3 runs 19 residues. This chain's CDR3 is CASSELSFAGGPGTDTQYF. The CDR3 region has the DNA TGTGCCAGCAGTGAATTGTCATTTGCGGGGGGGCCCGGGACAGATACGCAGTATTTT.

The chain employs TRBV6-6 and TRBJ1-5, with a possible D match to TRBD1 (5 bases). CDR3 length: 16 amino acids. Looked up from germline, CDR1 is MNHNY and CDR2 is SVGAGI (reference sequence). Trimming cost V 3 bases and J 2 bases, with 14 bases left between them. This CDR3 reads CASSYAQGSRNQPQHF. The DNA of the CDR3 is TGTGCCAGCAGTTATGCCCAGGGAAGTCGCAATCAGCCCCAGCATTTT.